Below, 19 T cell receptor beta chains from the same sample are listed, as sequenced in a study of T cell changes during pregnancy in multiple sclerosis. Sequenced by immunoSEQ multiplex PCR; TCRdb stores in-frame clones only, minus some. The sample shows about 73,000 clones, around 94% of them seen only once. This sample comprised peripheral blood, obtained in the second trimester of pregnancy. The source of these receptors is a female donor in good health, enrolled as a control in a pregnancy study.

In DNA, the CDR3 is TGTGCCTGGACGACGGGTTCGTATAATTCACCCCTCCACTTT. It yields the protein CAWTTGSYNSPLHF. The chain recombines TRBV30 with TRBJ1-6; D is undetermined. The germline V gene has CDR1 GTSNPN and CDR2 SVGIG (reference sequence). The CDR3 is 14 residues long. Trimming cost V 4 bases and J 4 bases, with 11 bases left between them.

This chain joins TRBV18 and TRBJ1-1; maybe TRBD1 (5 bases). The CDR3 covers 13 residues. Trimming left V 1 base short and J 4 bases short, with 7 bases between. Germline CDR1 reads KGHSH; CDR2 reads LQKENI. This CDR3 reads CASSPLQATEAFF. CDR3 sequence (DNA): TGTGCCAGCTCACCACTACAGGCCACTGAAGCTTTCTTT.

As DNA, the CDR3 is TGTGCCAGCAGCCTCTGGGTAGCGGGGGGCACAGATACGCAGTATTTT. It encodes CASSLWVAGGTDTQYF. The chain recombines TRBV7-8 with TRBJ2-3, with 9 bases identical to TRBD2. The germline gives CDR1 SGHVS, CDR2 FQNEAQ. The CDR3 runs 16 residues. With 5 bases clipped from V and 1 base from J, the junction kept 7 bases outside the gene matches.

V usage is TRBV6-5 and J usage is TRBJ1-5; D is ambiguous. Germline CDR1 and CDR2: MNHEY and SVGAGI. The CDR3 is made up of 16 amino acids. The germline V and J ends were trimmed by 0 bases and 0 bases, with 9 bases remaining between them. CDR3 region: CASSYSAVYSNQPQHF. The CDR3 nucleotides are TGTGCCAGCAGTTACTCGGCCGTTTATAGCAATCAGCCCCAGCATTTT.

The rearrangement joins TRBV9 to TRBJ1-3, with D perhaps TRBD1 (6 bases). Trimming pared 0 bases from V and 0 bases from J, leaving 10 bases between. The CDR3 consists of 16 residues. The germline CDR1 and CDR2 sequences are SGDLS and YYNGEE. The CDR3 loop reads CASSVAGQSSGNTIYF. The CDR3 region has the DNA TGTGCCAGCAGCGTAGCGGGACAAAGCTCTGGAAACACCATATATTTT.

Here the CDR3 DNA reads TGTGCCAGCAGTTCTCTACGGGACAGTCACTACGAGCAGTACTTC. As protein: CASSSLRDSHYEQYF. The rearrangement joins TRBV27 to TRBJ2-7; 7 bases map to TRBD1. The germline V gene encodes CDR1 MNHEY and CDR2 SMNVEV (reference sequence). CDR3 length: 15 amino acids. Unmatched junction bases numbered 9, after V lost 4 bases and J lost 3 bases.

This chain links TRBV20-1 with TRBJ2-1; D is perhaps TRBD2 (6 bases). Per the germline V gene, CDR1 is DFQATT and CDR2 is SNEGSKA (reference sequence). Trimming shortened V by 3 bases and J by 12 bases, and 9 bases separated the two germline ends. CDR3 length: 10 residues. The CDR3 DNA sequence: TGCAGTGCTAGTCGGGGGTTGCAGTTCTTC. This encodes CSASRGLQFF.

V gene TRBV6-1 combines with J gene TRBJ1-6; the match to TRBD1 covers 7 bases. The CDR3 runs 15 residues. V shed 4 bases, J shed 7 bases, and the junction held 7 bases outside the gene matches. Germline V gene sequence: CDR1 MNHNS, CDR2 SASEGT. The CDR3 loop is CASSGTGEDNSPLHF. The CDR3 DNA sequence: TGTGCCAGCAGTGGAACAGGGGAGGACAATTCACCCCTCCACTTT.

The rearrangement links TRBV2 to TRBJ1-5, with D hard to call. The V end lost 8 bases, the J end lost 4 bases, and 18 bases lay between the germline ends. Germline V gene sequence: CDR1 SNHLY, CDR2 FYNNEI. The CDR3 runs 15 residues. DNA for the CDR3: TGTGCCAGCTGTTTGGGAAGGGAGAGGAATCAGCCCCAGCATTTT. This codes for CASCLGRERNQPQHF.

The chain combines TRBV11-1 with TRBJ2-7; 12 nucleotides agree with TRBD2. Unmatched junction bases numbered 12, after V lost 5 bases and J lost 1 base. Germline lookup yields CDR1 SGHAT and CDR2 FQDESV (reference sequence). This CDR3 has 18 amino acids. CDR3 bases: TGTGCCAGCAGCCCACCCCTAGCGGGGGGGCCTGAGTCCTACGAGCAGTACTTC. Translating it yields CASSPPLAGGPESYEQYF.

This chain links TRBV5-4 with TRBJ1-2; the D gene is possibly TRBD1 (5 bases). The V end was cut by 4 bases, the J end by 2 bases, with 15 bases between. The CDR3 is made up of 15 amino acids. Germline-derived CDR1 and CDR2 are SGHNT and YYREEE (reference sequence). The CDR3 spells CASSQQAGPNYGYTF. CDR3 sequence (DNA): TGTGCCAGCAGCCAACAGGCAGGGCCAAACTATGGCTACACCTTC.

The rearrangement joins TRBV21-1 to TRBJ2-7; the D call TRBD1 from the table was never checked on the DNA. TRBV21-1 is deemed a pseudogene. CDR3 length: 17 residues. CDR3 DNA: TGTGCCAGCAGCAAAGAAGAGAGACAACTCCCTTCCCACGAGCAGTACTTC. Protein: CASSKEERQLPSHEQYF.

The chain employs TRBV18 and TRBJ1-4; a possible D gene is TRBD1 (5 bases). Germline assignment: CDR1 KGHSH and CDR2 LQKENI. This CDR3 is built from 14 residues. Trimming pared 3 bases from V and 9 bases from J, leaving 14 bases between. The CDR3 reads CASSPGGGAQKLFF. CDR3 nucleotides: TGTGCCAGCTCACCCGGGGGAGGTGCCCAAAAACTGTTTTTT.

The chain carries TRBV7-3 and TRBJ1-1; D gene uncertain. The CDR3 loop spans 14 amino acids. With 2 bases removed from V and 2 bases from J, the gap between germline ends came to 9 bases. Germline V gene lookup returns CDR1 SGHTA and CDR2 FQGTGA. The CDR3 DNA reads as TGTGCCAGCAGCTTAGACGGGAGTAACACTGAAGCTTTCTTT. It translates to CASSLDGSNTEAFF.

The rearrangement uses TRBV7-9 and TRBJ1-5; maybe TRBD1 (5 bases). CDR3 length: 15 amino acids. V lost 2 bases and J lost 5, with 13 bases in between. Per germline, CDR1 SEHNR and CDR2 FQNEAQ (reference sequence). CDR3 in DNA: TGTGCCAGCAGCTTAAAGACGACAGAAGATCAGCCCCAGCATTTT. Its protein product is CASSLKTTEDQPQHF.

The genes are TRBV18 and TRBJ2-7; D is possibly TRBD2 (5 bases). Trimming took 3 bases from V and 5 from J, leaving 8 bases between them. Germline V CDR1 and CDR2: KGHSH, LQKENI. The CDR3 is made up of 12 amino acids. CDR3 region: CASSPAGDEQYF. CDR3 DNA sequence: TGTGCCAGCTCACCGGCGGGCGACGAGCAGTACTTC.

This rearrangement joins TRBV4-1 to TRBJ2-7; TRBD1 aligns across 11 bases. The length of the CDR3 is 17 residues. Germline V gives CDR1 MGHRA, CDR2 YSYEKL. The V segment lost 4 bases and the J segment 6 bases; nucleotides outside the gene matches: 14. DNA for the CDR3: TGCGCCAGCAGCCCCCGGGGGGGGACAGGGGGTTTCTCCGAGCAGTACTTC. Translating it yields CASSPRGGTGGFSEQYF.

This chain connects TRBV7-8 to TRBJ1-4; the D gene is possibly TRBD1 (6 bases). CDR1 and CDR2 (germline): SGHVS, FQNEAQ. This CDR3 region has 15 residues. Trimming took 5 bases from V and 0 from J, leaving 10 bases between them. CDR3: CASSPGQPTNEKLFF. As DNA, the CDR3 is TGTGCCAGCAGCCCCGGACAGCCAACTAATGAAAAACTGTTTTTT.

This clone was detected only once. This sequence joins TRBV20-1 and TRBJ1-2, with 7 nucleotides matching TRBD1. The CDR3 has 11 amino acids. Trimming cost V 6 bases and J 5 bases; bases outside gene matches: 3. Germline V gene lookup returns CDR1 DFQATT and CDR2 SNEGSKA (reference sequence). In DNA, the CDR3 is TGCAGTGCAGACAGGGAGTATGGCTACACCTTC. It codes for CSADREYGYTF.